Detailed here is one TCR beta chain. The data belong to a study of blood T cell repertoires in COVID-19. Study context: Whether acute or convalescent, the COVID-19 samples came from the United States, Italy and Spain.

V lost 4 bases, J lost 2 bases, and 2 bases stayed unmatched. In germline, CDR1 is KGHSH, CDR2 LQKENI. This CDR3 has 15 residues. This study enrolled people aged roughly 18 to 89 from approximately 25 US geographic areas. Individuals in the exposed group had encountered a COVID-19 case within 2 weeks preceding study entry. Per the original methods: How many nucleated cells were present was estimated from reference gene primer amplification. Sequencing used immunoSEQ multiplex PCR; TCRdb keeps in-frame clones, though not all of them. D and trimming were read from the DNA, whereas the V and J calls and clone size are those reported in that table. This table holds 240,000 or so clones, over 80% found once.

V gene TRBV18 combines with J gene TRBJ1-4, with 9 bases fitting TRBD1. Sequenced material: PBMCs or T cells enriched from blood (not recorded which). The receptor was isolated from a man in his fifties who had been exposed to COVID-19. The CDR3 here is CASSRDRATNEKLFF. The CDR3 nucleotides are TGTGCCAGCTCACGGGACAGGGCCACTAATGAAAAACTGTTTTTT.